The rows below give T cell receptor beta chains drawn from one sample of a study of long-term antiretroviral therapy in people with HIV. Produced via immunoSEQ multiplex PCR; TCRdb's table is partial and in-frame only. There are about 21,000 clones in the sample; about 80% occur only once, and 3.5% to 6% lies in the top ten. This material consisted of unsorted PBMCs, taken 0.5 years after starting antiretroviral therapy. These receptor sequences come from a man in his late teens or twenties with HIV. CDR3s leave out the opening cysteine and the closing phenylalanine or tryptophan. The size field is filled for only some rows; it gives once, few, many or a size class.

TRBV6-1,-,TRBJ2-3,ASRTDRADTQY
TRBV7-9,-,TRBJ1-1,ASSAPTVMNTEAF
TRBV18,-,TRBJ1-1,ASSLTGSTEAF
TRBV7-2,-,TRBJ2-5,AILTIQETQY
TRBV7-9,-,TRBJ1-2,ASSLISGGGYT
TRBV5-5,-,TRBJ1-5,ASSQGPVGGSNQPQH
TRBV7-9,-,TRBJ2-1,ASSSPGRRNEQF
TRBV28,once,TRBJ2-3,ASCWDGADTQY
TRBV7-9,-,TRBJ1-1,ASSLMGNTEAF
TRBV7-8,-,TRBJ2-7,ASSLSSVSYEQY
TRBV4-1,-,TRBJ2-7,ASSQDRAYEQY
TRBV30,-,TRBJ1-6,ACSGLPPQSPLH
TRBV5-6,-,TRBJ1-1,ASSLTGAETEAF
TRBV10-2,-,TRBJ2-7,ASSEPSRGTYEQY
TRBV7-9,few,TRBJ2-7,ASSPDGSYEQY
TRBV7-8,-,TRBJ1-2,ASSPAGWTGYT
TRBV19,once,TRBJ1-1,ASVRQGDTEAF
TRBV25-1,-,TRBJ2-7,ASSEPTGGSEQY
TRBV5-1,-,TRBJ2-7,ASSFTGNSYEQY